The following is a T cell receptor beta chain sequence with its context. Its antigen remains unknown. A read error is possible here, since a much larger clone lies one base away. Germline V lookup: CDR1 SNHLY, CDR2 FYNNEI. The length of the CDR3 is 16 residues. V was pared by 1 base and J by 0 bases, with 11 bases between. The sample is drawn from a study of blood T cells in healthy people across ages. Overall study results and limits: Leaving the PBMCs unsorted stopped any conclusive comparison of naive versus antigen-experienced cells. In older individuals, TCR beta diversity per million T cells was lower, falling roughly linearly with age.

Alongside a J-beta primer mix, a sample-barcoded 5' primer served in a second PCR lasting roughly 7 to 11 cycles. TCRdb reprocessed the 5' RACE reads with MiXCR, giving one entry per CDR3 protein. The profile shows 1.5 million or so distinct CDR3 sequences, less than 45% of them singletons. The rearrangement uses TRBV2 and TRBJ2-3; weak D call: TRBD2 (6 bases). Sequenced sample: blood. This receptor was obtained from a woman younger than 30 in good health. As DNA, the CDR3 is TGTGCCAGCAGTGAAGTGCGTCTAGCGAGCACAGATACGCAGTATTTT. Its protein is CASSEVRLASTDTQYF.